These 9 T cell receptor beta chains were sequenced from one sample in a study of spatial heterogeneity in lung cancer. TCRdb reanalysed the 5' RACE reads using MiXCR and keeps one entry per CDR3 protein. The sample lists about 85,000 distinct CDR3 sequences; approximately 20% were seen once. Time point noted: sample taken at primary tumor resection. Sequencing of whole RNA from tumor, nontumor lung or frozen PBMC involved no sorting. The specimen was PBMCs, collected at surgery. The receptors shown here come from a male donor with early-stage non-small cell lung cancer.

The chain uses TRBV6-5 and TRBJ2-4; the match to TRBD1 covers 10 bases. There are 15 residues in the CDR3. J was trimmed by 6 bases and V by 4 bases; bases with no gene match: 6. From germline, CDR1 is MNHEY and CDR2 SVGAGI. This CDR3 is CASSSGQGDSNIQYF. DNA of the CDR3: TGTGCCAGCAGTTCCGGACAGGGGGACTCAAACATTCAGTACTTC.

The V call is TRBV20-1, the J call TRBJ2-3; 8 nucleotides line up with TRBD2. Germline CDR1 is DFQATT and CDR2 is SNEGSKA (reference sequence). The CDR3 extends over 14 amino acids. Unmatched junction bases numbered 3, after V lost 4 bases and J lost 0 bases. The CDR3 sequence is CSAIGRESTDTQYF. CDR3 nucleotide sequence: TGCAGTGCTATCGGGAGGGAGAGCACAGATACGCAGTATTTT.

This chain connects TRBV11-3 to TRBJ2-7, with D maybe TRBD1 (6 bases). The germline V gene encodes CDR1 SGHNT and CDR2 YENEEA. This CDR3 region has 13 residues. The V gene lost 8 bases and the J gene lost 0 bases, with 11 bases spanning the gap. CDR3 sequence (DNA): TGTGCCAGCCGCGGACAGCGCTCCTACGAGCAGTACTTC. It encodes CASRGQRSYEQYF.

The chain joins TRBV27 to TRBJ1-2, with no clear D. The germline V gene has CDR1 MNHEY and CDR2 SMNVEV (reference sequence). V was shortened by 3 bases and J by 2 bases, with 10 bases between the two germline ends. The length of the CDR3 is 14 residues. CDR3 protein: CASSFDGPNYGYTF. CDR3 sequence (DNA): TGTGCCAGCAGTTTTGACGGACCGAACTATGGCTACACCTTC.

The V and J genes are TRBV6-2 or TRBV6-3 and TRBJ2-3; maybe TRBD1 (5 bases). V was trimmed by 11 bases and J by 0 bases, leaving 18 bases between them. Germline values: CDR1 MNHEY, CDR2 SVGEGT. There are 15 residues in the CDR3. CDR3 loop: CASPIVGLSTDTQYF. CDR3 sequence (DNA): TGTGCCTCGCCTATTGTGGGGCTCAGCACAGATACGCAGTATTTT.

This clonotype was seen a single time. The chain couples TRBV9 to TRBJ2-3; D is perhaps TRBD2 (6 bases). The CDR3 contains 15 residues. V was pared by 2 bases and J by 5 bases, with 15 bases between. Looked up from germline, CDR1 is SGDLS and CDR2 is YYNGEE. The CDR3 sequence: CASSVELAWGDTQYF. CDR3 bases: TGTGCCAGCAGCGTCGAACTAGCATGGGGAGATACGCAGTATTTT. Full variable domain (remainder filled in from reference TRBV9 and TRBJ2-3): DSGVTQTPKHLITATGQRVTLRCSPRSGDLSVYWYQQSLDQGLQFLIQYYNGEERAKGNILERFSAQQFPDLHSELNLSSLELGDSALYFCASSVELAWGDTQYFGPGTRLTVL.

This clonotype was detected a few times. The genes are TRBV4-1 and TRBJ1-5; D gene uncertain. Germline V gene lookup returns CDR1 MGHRA and CDR2 YSYEKL. This CDR3 has 15 residues. V lost 1 base and J 4 bases, leaving 11 bases between the germline ends. The CDR3 loop reads CASSQGIDRNQPQHF. In DNA, the CDR3 is TGCGCCAGCAGCCAAGGAATCGACCGAAATCAGCCCCAGCATTTT.

The J gene is TRBJ2-7, the V gene TRBV5-1, with 8 bases fitting TRBD1. The CDR3 has 15 residues. J lost 1 base, V lost 4 bases, and 7 bases had no gene match. CDR1 SGHRS and CDR2 YFSETQ come from the germline V gene. CDR3 DNA sequence: TGCGCCAGCAGCCCCCCGGGACAGGCGTCCTACGAGCAGTACTTC. The encoded protein is CASSPPGQASYEQYF.

CDR3 in amino acids: CASSTSRELFF. In DNA form, the CDR3 reads TGTGCCAGTAGTACCTCAAGGGAGCTGTTTTTT. V gene TRBV19 combines with J gene TRBJ2-2; no firm D call. Germline V gene data show CDR1 as LNHDA and CDR2 as SQIVND (reference sequence). Trimming shortened V by 4 bases and J by 9 bases, and 6 bases separated the two germline ends. CDR3 length: 11 residues.